Below are 8 T cell receptor beta chains sequenced from a single sample in a study of cytomegalovirus exposure and HLA in healthy donors. This PCR relied on a set of 60 Vbeta primers and 13 Jbeta primers. The repertoire was sequenced with immunoSEQ multiplex PCR; TCRdb's copy has only in-frame clones and lacks some. The sample consists of 200,000 or so clones, roughly 80% of them appearing once. The sequenced material came from PBMCs. Receptors were obtained from a man younger than 40 in good health and CMV-seronegative.

V gene TRBV27 combines with J gene TRBJ1-1; 8 positions match TRBD1. The V and J ends lost 8 bases and 8 bases, in that order; junction bases with no gene match: 10. The CDR3 runs to 13 residues. CDR1 and CDR2 (germline): MNHEY, SMNVEV (reference sequence). Here the CDR3 DNA reads TGTGCCAGCCGCCCTCCTGGACAGGGAGAAGCTTTCTTT. This gives the protein CASRPPGQGEAFF.

This clone was recorded once. The rearrangement joins TRBV9 to TRBJ2-7; tentative D call: TRBD1 (5 bases). V lost 5 bases to trimming and J lost 4 bases, with 7 bases between them. Germline V gene data show CDR1 as SGDLS and CDR2 as YYNGEE. CDR3 length: 11 residues. The CDR3 DNA is TGTGCCAGCAGTAGGGGTTACGAGCAGTACTTC. Its protein is CASSRGYEQYF.

V is TRBV6-6 and J is TRBJ2-6, with D uncertain. CDR3 length: 16 amino acids. V lost 2 bases and J lost 0, with 8 bases in between. Germline loops: CDR1 MNHNY, CDR2 SVGAGI (reference sequence). CDR3 loop: CASSYPSVSGANVLTF. DNA for the CDR3: TGTGCCAGCAGTTACCCGTCGGTCTCTGGGGCCAACGTCCTGACTTTC.

This chain links TRBV19 with TRBJ1-1; tentatively, D is TRBD1 (5 bases). Trimming removed 2 bases at V and 2 bases at J, with 9 bases between. Germline CDR1 LNHDA, CDR2 SQIVND (reference sequence). This CDR3 has 14 residues. The DNA for the CDR3 is TGTGCCAGTAGTATATGGGGCGGCAACACTGAAGCTTTCTTT. Protein sequence: CASSIWGGNTEAFF.

V is TRBV7-9 and J is TRBJ2-7, with TRBD1 as a possible D gene (6 bases). Per germline, CDR1 SEHNR and CDR2 FQNEAQ (reference sequence). Trimming stripped 7 bases from V and 7 bases from J, with 14 bases between. This CDR3 has 12 residues. CDR3 bases: TGTGCCAGCAATTCACAGGGATGGGAGCAGTACTTC. Protein sequence: CASNSQGWEQYF.

The genes are TRBV7-2 and TRBJ1-5; unclear D gene. With 4 bases removed from V and 4 bases from J, the gap between germline ends came to 5 bases. Per germline, CDR1 SGHTA and CDR2 FQGNSA. The CDR3 has 12 amino acids. The CDR3 sequence: CASSSQNQPQHF. CDR3 DNA: TGTGCCAGCAGCTCCCAGAATCAGCCCCAGCATTTT. Filled out from reference TRBV7-2 and TRBJ1-5, the complete variable domain reads GAGVSQSPSNKVTEKGKDVELRCDPISGHTALYWYRQSLGQGLEFLIYFQGNSAPDKSGLPSDRFSAERTGGSVSTLTIQRTQQEDSAVYLCASSSQNQPQHFGDGTRLSIL.

The genes are TRBV4-1 and TRBJ2-7; 10 bases line up with TRBD2. The CDR3 loop spans 16 amino acids. The germline CDR1 and CDR2 sequences are MGHRA and YSYEKL. J gave up 3 bases and V 0 bases, and 5 bases lay outside the gene matches. CDR3 sequence: CASSQDWQRGGYEQYF. In nucleotides, the CDR3 is TGCGCCAGCAGCCAAGATTGGCAGCGGGGGGGCTACGAGCAGTACTTC.

The chain uses TRBV11-2 and TRBJ2-7, with 8 bases that match TRBD2. The germline V gene encodes CDR1 SGHAT and CDR2 FQNNGV. The CDR3 is 15 residues long. V shed 3 bases, J shed 4 bases, and the junction held 8 bases outside the gene matches. The CDR3 DNA reads as TGTGCCAGCAGCTTCGCGAGCGGGGGAGGTTACGAGCAGTACTTC. It is translated as CASSFASGGGYEQYF.